This T cell receptor (beta chain) was captured in a study of blood T cell repertoires in COVID-19 (dated by TCRdb to the early 2020s). Regarding the research as a whole: Samples covering the acute and convalescent phases of COVID-19 were provided by collaborators in the United States, Italy and Spain. Where available, HLA class I and class II types were taken from metadata supplied by the sample provider and were not determined by assay-based typing. Deeply sampled blood TCRbeta repertoires from subjects exposed to, actively infected with, or recovered from COVID-19 were included in the dataset. The prospective study material was composed of cDNA or gDNA derived from T cells, B-cell-depleted T cells, or PBMCs. Samples came from the ongoing ImmuneRACE study (first 160 participants) plus 1,254 subjects from 6 global collaborators. The repertoires were made available in a free public database intended to serve as a resource for research on the immune response to SARS-CoV-2. The sample metadata nearly always contained a de-identified subject ID, COVID-19 status, age in years and sex. Summary of the overall study and its limitations: The amount of clinical and demographic metadata varied by source and participant and was provided uncurated.

As to this clone: Its antigen is not yet known. Base qualities are not recorded, but no much larger clone differs from it by a single base.

The cysteine opens and the phenylalanine closes a CDR3 of 17 amino acids. The retained sequence is limited to the CDR3, 51 bases, with the frame set at the first base. The germline V gene supplies CDR1 WSHSY and CDR2 SAAADI. Germline trimming amounts to 10 bases on V and 1 base on J, with 17 as the count of junction bases outside the gene matches. TCRbeta CDR3 regions were amplified from genomic DNA using the immunoSEQ Assay, a bias-controlled multiplex PCR. The authors' pipeline ran thus. The number of nucleated cells in each sample was estimated from the amplification of reference gene primers within the assay. Sequence reads were collapsed and filtered to measure the absolute abundance of every unique TCRbeta CDR3 rearrangement. Productive Simpson clonality was computed per sample as the square root of Simpson's diversity index over productive rearrangements. This immuneACCESS table, as held by TCRdb, lists in-frame sequences with V and J called but not all clones. Of the missing ones, under half trace to an unresolved V gene in checked studies; the others have no known cause. V, J and clone size derive from that table, while D and trimming were established from the DNA sequence. In this sample the table shows about 100,000 clones, more than 65% of which occur a single time. The ten largest clones represent 9.5% to 13% of the sample.

Whole blood was collected in K2EDTA tubes by collaborating institutions according to the institutions' own protocols. For TCRbeta analysis, collaborators shipped samples as frozen whole blood, isolated PBMCs, or DNA extracted from either of those sample types. The sequencing input was peripheral blood. Rearrangement joined TRBV10-2 to TRBJ2-3; TRBD2 agrees with 7 junctional bases. The origin of this receptor is an older woman with acute or convalescent COVID-19. The sequence in DNA is TGCGCCACTTCCCCGAGCACTAGCGCCGCTGGCACAGATACGCAGTATTTT. This codes for CATSPSTSAAGTDTQYF.